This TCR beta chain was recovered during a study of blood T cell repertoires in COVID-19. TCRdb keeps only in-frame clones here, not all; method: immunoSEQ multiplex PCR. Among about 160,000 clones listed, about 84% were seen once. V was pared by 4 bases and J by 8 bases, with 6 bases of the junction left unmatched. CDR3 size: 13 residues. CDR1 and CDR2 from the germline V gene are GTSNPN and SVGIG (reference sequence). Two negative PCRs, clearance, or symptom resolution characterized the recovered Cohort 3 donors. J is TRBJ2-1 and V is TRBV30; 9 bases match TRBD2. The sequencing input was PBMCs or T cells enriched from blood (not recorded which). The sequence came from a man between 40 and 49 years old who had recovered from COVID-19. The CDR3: CAWTVAGAHEQFF. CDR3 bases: TGTGCCTGGACAGTAGCGGGGGCCCATGAGCAGTTCTTC.